The next 18 T cell receptor beta chains were all read from a single sample in a study of shared clonotypes between healthy human individuals. Profiling relied on immunoSEQ multiplex PCR, and the TCRdb table lists in-frame clones only, not all of them. The sample contains hundreds of thousands of clones, about 74% of which appear only once. Source material: memory CD4+ T cells sorted from blood. Regarding subset: CD45RA-negative fraction. The receptors were gathered from a woman under 40 in good health.

The rearrangement links TRBV9 to TRBJ2-3, with D possibly matching TRBD2 (6 bases). The CDR3 length is 16 residues. Germline V gene data show CDR1 as SGDLS and CDR2 as YYNGEE. V gave up 4 bases and J gave up 2 bases, with 17 bases separating them. The CDR3: CASSPPRAGYTDTQYF. The DNA for the CDR3 is TGTGCCAGCAGCCCTCCTCGGGCGGGATACACAGATACGCAGTATTTT.

The chain carries TRBV28 and TRBJ2-5, with 8 bases identical to TRBD1. The CDR3 sequence is 15 residues long. From germline, CDR1 is MDHEN and CDR2 SYDVKM. With 5 bases clipped from V and 2 bases from J, the junction kept 7 bases outside the gene matches. In DNA, the CDR3 is TGTGCCAGCAGTCCCAGGGGGCAGGTTCAAGAGACCCAGTACTTC. Amino acids: CASSPRGQVQETQYF.

The chain has TRBV6-5 and TRBJ2-7, with TRBD2 identical over 11 bases. Trimming removed 6 bases from V and 7 bases from J; junction bases left unmatched: 5. CDR1 and CDR2 from the germline V gene are MNHEY and SVGAGI. The CDR3 length is 13 residues. This CDR3 reads CASRLAGAWEQYF. In nucleotides, the CDR3 is TGTGCCAGCAGACTAGCGGGAGCTTGGGAGCAGTACTTC.

The chain joins TRBV28 to TRBJ1-2; 7 positions match TRBD1. The CDR3 covers 15 residues. CDR1 and CDR2 (germline): MDHEN, SYDVKM. After removal of 5 bases from V and 0 bases from J, the junction contained 6 bases not matched to a gene. In nucleotides, the CDR3 is TGTGCCAGCAGTCGGACCGGGACAGCTAACTATGGCTACACCTTC. Translation: CASSRTGTANYGYTF.

This chain connects TRBV23-1 to TRBJ2-1; 10 nucleotides match TRBD1. TRBV23-1 is recorded as an ORF, its role being uncertain. The CDR3 is made up of 16 amino acids. Trimming took 4 bases from V and 0 from J; bases not matched to a gene: 3. In DNA form, the CDR3 reads TGCGCCAGCAGTCGGACAGGGGGACTCTCCTACAATGAGCAGTTCTTC. Protein sequence: CASSRTGGLSYNEQFF.

CDR3 DNA sequence: TGTGCCAGCAGCTTAGCGAGGACACCCCCTGGGGCCAACGTCCTGACTTTC. Its protein is CASSLARTPPGANVLTF. The rearrangement links TRBV7-8 to TRBJ2-6, with D possibly being TRBD1 (5 bases). V lost 0 bases and J lost 2, with 11 bases in between. CDR3 length: 17 residues. Germline values: CDR1 SGHVS, CDR2 FQNEAQ. The variable domain in full, with the rest retrieved from reference TRBV7-8 and TRBJ2-6, is GAGVSQSPRYKVAKRGQDVALRCDPISGHVSLFWYQQALGQGPEFLTYFQNEAQLDKSGLPSDRFFAERPEGSVSTLKIQRTQQEDSAVYLCASSLARTPPGANVLTFGAGSRLTVL.

The V call is TRBV11-2, the J call TRBJ1-1, with TRBD1 matching over 8 bases. V was clipped by 1 base and J by 4 bases; unmatched bases: 2. This CDR3 is built from 14 residues. Germline V gene lookup returns CDR1 SGHAT and CDR2 FQNNGV. Here the CDR3 reads CASSLARGRTEAFF. The CDR3 bases are TGTGCCAGCAGCTTAGCCAGGGGGCGCACTGAAGCTTTCTTT. Combining the CDR3 with reference TRBV11-2 and TRBJ1-1 gives the whole variable domain EAGVAQSPRYKIIEKRQSVAFWCNPISGHATLYWYQQILGQGPKLLIQFQNNGVVDDSQLPKDRFSAERLKGVDSTLKIQPAKLEDSAVYLCASSLARGRTEAFFGQGTRLTVV.

Remarks on this clone: A far larger clone is one base from this, pointing to a likely read error. The chain has TRBV28 and TRBJ2-7; 7 bases fit TRBD2. Germline V gene data show CDR1 as MDHEN and CDR2 as SYDVKM. With 6 bases clipped from V and 0 bases from J, the junction kept 5 bases outside the gene matches. This CDR3 has 14 amino acids. The CDR3 DNA sequence: TGTGCCAGCAGCTTCCAGCGGGACTCCTACGAGCAGTACTTC. It is translated as CASSFQRDSYEQYF.

This rearrangement joins TRBV28 to TRBJ1-1; the D gene is possibly TRBD1 (6 bases). V was clipped by 4 bases and J by 0 bases, with 6 bases between them. There are 13 residues in the CDR3. Germline V gene sequence: CDR1 MDHEN, CDR2 SYDVKM. CDR3 region: CASSSGVNTEAFF. As DNA, the CDR3 is TGTGCCAGCAGTTCAGGGGTGAACACTGAAGCTTTCTTT.

This clone has only a few counts. V is TRBV6-1 and J is TRBJ2-4; 9 positions match TRBD1. The CDR3 runs 13 residues. Germline loops: CDR1 MNHNS, CDR2 SASEGT. After removal of 8 bases from V and 6 bases from J, the junction contained 5 bases not matched to a gene. This CDR3 reads CASLPGQGNIQYF. CDR3 nucleotides: TGTGCCAGCCTACCGGGACAGGGAAACATTCAGTACTTC.

This clone was recorded a few times. The chain has TRBV18 and TRBJ2-7; possibly TRBD1 for D (5 bases). Germline V gene data show CDR1 as KGHSH and CDR2 as LQKENI. This CDR3 has 14 residues. V was trimmed by 2 bases and J by 2 bases, leaving 10 bases between them. For the CDR3, the DNA is TGTGCCAGCTCACCATCCCCGGACACCTACGAGCAGTACTTC. As protein: CASSPSPDTYEQYF.

In regard to this clone: This CDR3 is also generated by other DNA sequences in the sample. The V and J genes are TRBV28 and TRBJ1-4, with D possibly TRBD1 on 6 matching bases. V lost 5 bases to trimming and J lost 5 bases, with 9 bases between them. CDR3 length: 13 residues. Germline lookup yields CDR1 MDHEN and CDR2 SYDVKM. CDR3 DNA sequence: TGTGCCAGCAGTCTAGGGGGGAATGAAAAACTGTTTTTT. The encoded protein is CASSLGGNEKLFF.

The chain uses TRBV6-6 and TRBJ2-7; D may match TRBD1 or TRBD2 (6 bases each). The CDR3 contains 15 residues. Germline CDR1 reads MNHNY; CDR2 reads SVGAGI (reference sequence). The V gene lost 6 bases and the J gene lost 7 bases, with 22 bases spanning the gap. The CDR3 reads CASSQGMGLPWEQYF. Here the CDR3 DNA reads TGTGCCAGCAGCCAGGGGATGGGACTCCCTTGGGAGCAGTACTTC.

J is TRBJ1-4 and V is TRBV6-5; tentative D call: TRBD1 (5 bases). The CDR3 extends over 13 amino acids. Trimming took off 7 bases at V and 7 bases at J, with 13 bases between the two ends. Per germline, CDR1 MNHEY and CDR2 SVGAGI. The CDR3 region has the DNA TGTGCCAGCAAGCGGCAGGGAAGTGAAAAACTGTTTTTT. This gives the protein CASKRQGSEKLFF.

V is TRBV11-2 and J is TRBJ2-1, with TRBD2 matching over 7 bases. From germline, CDR1 is SGHAT and CDR2 FQNNGV. Unmatched junction bases numbered 11, after V lost 5 bases and J lost 10 bases. The CDR3 totals 14 residues. CDR3 bases: TGTGCCAGCAGCCCGCAGGGCGGGAGATACGAGCAGTTCTTC. Amino acids: CASSPQGGRYEQFF. Variable domain in full (rest from reference TRBV11-2 and TRBJ2-1): EAGVAQSPRYKIIEKRQSVAFWCNPISGHATLYWYQQILGQGPKLLIQFQNNGVVDDSQLPKDRFSAERLKGVDSTLKIQPAKLEDSAVYLCASSPQGGRYEQFFGPGTRLTVL.

The CDR3 region has the DNA TGTGCCAGCACCCCCGGAGGGGCAGGGGGCTACAATGAGCAGTTCTTC. It yields the protein CASTPGGAGGYNEQFF. The chain joins TRBV28 to TRBJ2-1; D perhaps matches TRBD1 (7 bases). The V gene's germline CDR1 is MDHEN and CDR2 SYDVKM. V lost 7 bases and J 3 bases, leaving 19 bases between the germline ends. This CDR3 has 16 amino acids.

In this sample, this clone turned up a few times. The chain links TRBV13 to TRBJ2-6; D not resolved. The V gene's germline CDR1 is PRHDT and CDR2 FYEKMQ (reference sequence). Between the trimmed V and J ends, which lost 5 bases and 1 base, there was a span of 9 bases. The CDR3 is 15 residues long. The CDR3 DNA sequence: TGTGCCAGCAGCCGCAGGTTTTCTGGGGCCAACGTCCTGACTTTC. The encoded protein is CASSRRFSGANVLTF.

This sequence joins TRBV5-1 and TRBJ2-3; 8 bases map to TRBD1. The CDR3 covers 15 residues. Germline V gene lookup returns CDR1 SGHRS and CDR2 YFSETQ. V lost 1 base, J lost 2 bases, and 3 bases stayed unmatched. The CDR3 is CASSLNRGFTDTQYF. CDR3 nucleotide sequence: TGCGCCAGCAGCTTGAACAGGGGGTTCACAGATACGCAGTATTTT.